Presented here are 25 T cell receptor beta chains from one specimen sequenced in a study of tumor-infiltrating lymphocytes in primary liver carcinoma. Blood RNA came from unsorted whole blood; germline DNA was also extracted. From roughly 500 ng total RNA, TCR beta cDNA was generated with a primer in the constant region. Three nested multiplex PCR rounds, a slightly modified ARM-PCR, produced the libraries for TCR beta. A C-beta reverse primer was combined with TRBV1-TRBV30 forward primers in the first two PCR rounds, and each round had roughly 11 cycles. TCRdb reanalysed the multiplex PCR reads using MiXCR and keeps one entry per CDR3 protein. The sample lists hundreds of thousands of distinct CDR3 sequences; roughly two thirds were seen once. What was sequenced was peripheral blood. These receptors were obtained from a man aged 35 to 55 with primary liver carcinoma and hepatitis B virus infection.

In the case of this clonotype: An end of the junction does not agree with germline; a read error may underlie this. This rearrangement joins TRBV4-3 to TRBJ2-1; 7 bases are a match to TRBD1. This CDR3 has 17 amino acids. Germline CDR1 reads LGHNA; CDR2 reads YSLEER. In nucleotides, the CDR3 is TGCGCCAGTAGCCCGGACCTCGCAGGGGGTCCACAAAGTGAGCAGTTCTTC. Amino acids: CASSPDLAGGPQSEQFF.

In regard to this clonotype: At one end the junction does not follow the germline gene, possibly because of a read error. The chain links TRBV4-2 to TRBJ2-3, with 8 bases lining up with TRBD2. Germline V gene lookup returns CDR1 LGHNA and CDR2 YNFKEQ. The CDR3 totals 18 residues. DNA for the CDR3: TGTGCCTGCAGCCTAGGAACGGGGGAGCGGGAGATACTGGATACGCAGTATTTT. It codes for CACSLGTGEREILDTQYF.

V and J are TRBV12-3 or TRBV12-4 and TRBJ2-3; tentatively, D is TRBD2 (5 bases). V was cut by 7 bases and J by 8 bases, with 13 bases left in between. The CDR3 consists of 12 residues. The CDR3 protein is CASKAGGGTQYF. CDR3 in DNA: TGTGCCAGCAAGGCCGGAGGTGGTACGCAGTATTTT.

The chain couples TRBV13 to TRBJ2-3, with 11 bases identical to TRBD2. This CDR3 spans 17 amino acids. J was trimmed by 0 bases and V by 5 bases; bases with no gene match: 7. Germline V gives CDR1 PRHDT, CDR2 FYEKMQ (reference sequence). CDR3 residues: CASSVYLAGGSTDTQYF. The CDR3 DNA reads TGTGCCAGCAGCGTATACCTAGCGGGAGGTAGCACAGATACGCAGTATTTT.

The chain uses TRBV29-1 and TRBJ2-1; weak D call: TRBD1 (5 bases). Germline V CDR1 and CDR2: SQVTM, ANQGSEA. The CDR3 extends over 17 amino acids. Trimming removed 2 bases from V and 2 bases from J, with 19 bases in between. CDR3 bases: TGCAGCGTTGAAAATTCCTGGACACCCCAGACCTACAATGAGCAGTTCTTC. Translated, it gives CSVENSWTPQTYNEQFF.

A remark on this clonotype: Being one base from a much bigger clone, this may be a read error. This chain connects TRBV5-4 to TRBJ1-2; D not resolved. The CDR3 runs to 11 residues. Germline V lookup: CDR1 SGHNT, CDR2 YYREEE (reference sequence). In DNA, the CDR3 is TGTGCCAGCAGTAACAACTATGGCCACACCTTC. Residues: CASSNNYGHTF.

With regard to this clonotype: This may be a read error: a much more frequent sequence differs by one nucleotide. V usage is TRBV6-1 and J usage is TRBJ2-5; TRBD2 might be the D (6 bases). The germline V gene encodes CDR1 MNHNS and CDR2 SASEGT. The CDR3 is 14 amino acids. CDR3 DNA: TGTGCCAGCAGAAGGGCCTCCTCGGGGGAGACCCAGTCCTTC. It translates to CASRRASSGETQSF.

Worth noting for this clonotype: A much bigger clone sits one base away, suggesting this may be a read error. This CDR3 is CANSVGDGETQYF. The CDR3 nucleotides are TGCGCCAACAGCGTGGGGGACGGAGAGACCCAGTACTTC. This chain links TRBV5-1 with TRBJ2-5; D may match TRBD1 or TRBD2 (5 bases each). Germline lookup yields CDR1 SGHRS and CDR2 YFSETQ. The CDR3 has 13 residues.

Note on this clonotype: The junction does not match germline at one end; this may be a read error. The V gene is TRBV30, the J gene TRBJ2-1; D may be TRBD2 (6 bases). This CDR3 has 14 amino acids. CDR1 GTSNPN and CDR2 SVGIG come from the germline V gene (reference sequence). CDR3: CARRGFGLGGEQFF. The CDR3 DNA is TGTGCCCGGAGAGGCTTTGGTCTGGGGGGAGAGCAGTTCTTC. The full variable domain, completed using reference TRBV30 and TRBJ2-1, is SQTIHQWPATLVQPVGSPLSLECTVEGTSNPNLYWYRQAAGRGLQLLFYSVGIGQISSEVPQNLSASRPQDRQFILSSKKLLLSDSGFYLCARRGFGLGGEQFFGPGTRLTVL.

With regard to this clonotype: Mismatch with germline at one junction end may stem from a read error. In DNA, the CDR3 is TGCGCCGGCAGCCCCAGCCCAGGCATCGCCCGCCCAACTAATGAAAAACTATTTTTT. Protein product: CAGSPSPGIARPTNEKLFF. The genes are TRBV4-3 and TRBJ1-4, with no clear D. CDR1 LGHNA and CDR2 YSLEER come from the germline V gene. This CDR3 spans 19 amino acids.

V gene TRBV28 combines with J gene TRBJ2-6; D ambiguous. CDR3 length equals 15 residues. Germline V lookup: CDR1 MDHEN, CDR2 SYDVKM. Trimming pared 5 bases from V and 0 bases from J, leaving 8 bases between. Here the CDR3 reads CASSKRLSGANVLTF. The DNA for the CDR3 is TGTGCCAGCAGTAAGAGGCTCTCTGGGGCCAACGTCCTGACTTTC.

Concerning this clonotype itself: Since a much larger clone is just one base distant, this may be a read error. This chain connects TRBV14 to TRBJ1-4; maybe TRBD1 (6 bases). Germline values: CDR1 SGHDN, CDR2 FVKESK. The length of the CDR3 is 16 residues. This CDR3 reads CVSSLSQGNLGEKLFF. The CDR3 DNA reads TGTGTCAGCAGCCTATCGCAGGGGAACCTTGGGGAAAAACTGTTTTTT.

CDR3 sequence reads: CASSCSSYNEQFF. The DNA of the CDR3 is TGTGCCTCGAGCTGTAGCTCCTACAATGAGCAGTTCTTC. The chain joins TRBV12-3 or TRBV12-4 to TRBJ2-1; D is unresolved. The length of the CDR3 is 13 residues. Between the trimmed V and J ends, which lost 11 bases and 0 bases, there was a span of 11 bases.

This clonotype was counted only a few times. This chain connects TRBV28 to TRBJ1-1; no definite D call. This CDR3 is 13 amino acids long. V was cut by 1 base and J by 11 bases, with 14 bases left in between. CDR1 and CDR2 from the germline V gene are MDHEN and SYDVKM. The CDR3 DNA is TGTGCCAGCAGTTTATTAGGAGGTTCCGAGGCTTTCTTT. Protein: CASSLLGGSEAFF. The full variable domain, rest sourced from reference TRBV28 and TRBJ1-1, is DVKVTQSSRYLVKRTGEKVFLECVQDMDHENMFWYRQDPGLGLRLIYFSYDVKMKEKGDIPEGYSVSREKKERFSLILESASTNQTSMYLCASSLLGGSEAFFGQGTRLTVV.

This clonotype was picked up a small number of times. The rearrangement uses TRBV5-5 and TRBJ1-4; D ambiguous. Germline-derived CDR1 and CDR2 are SGHKS and YYEKEE (reference sequence). V lost 7 bases and J lost 6, with 10 bases in between. The CDR3 is 12 amino acids. The CDR3 sequence is CASDGADEKLFF. The CDR3 nucleotides read TGTGCCAGCGACGGAGCGGATGAAAAACTGTTTTTT. Supplemented by reference TRBV5-5 and TRBJ1-4, the full variable domain reads DAGVTQSPTHLIKTRGQQVTLRCSPISGHKSVSWYQQVLGQGPQFIFQYYEKEERGRGNFPDRFSARQFPNYSSELNVNALLLGDSALYLCASDGADEKLFFGSGTQLSVL.

A remark on this clonotype: Germline and junction disagree at one end, which may indicate a read error. The chain employs TRBV29-1 and TRBJ2-5, with 7 bases lining up with TRBD2. The CDR3 runs 11 residues. CDR1 and CDR2 (germline): SQVTM, ANQGSEA. The chain's CDR3 is CSIAGVETRYF. In DNA form, the CDR3 reads TGCAGCATTGCGGGGGTAGAGACCCGGTACTTC.

The sample holds many counts of this clonotype. The chain joins TRBV4-3 to TRBJ1-1; D remains ambiguous. The CDR3 consists of 15 residues. Trimming stripped 0 bases from V and 1 base from J, with 9 bases between. Germline assignment: CDR1 LGHNA and CDR2 YSLEER. The CDR3 region is CASSQDYGRNTEAFF. Here the CDR3 DNA reads TGCGCCAGCAGCCAAGATTATGGCAGGAACACTGAAGCTTTCTTT.

The chain recombines TRBV11-1 with TRBJ2-1; D remains ambiguous. The length of the CDR3 is 12 residues. Per germline, CDR1 SGHAT and CDR2 FQDESV (reference sequence). For the CDR3, the DNA is TGTGTTAGCAGCCCGAGTGGGGATGAGCAGTTCTTC. Translated: CVSSPSGDEQFF.

This clonotype has more than one count but fewer than ten. The CDR3 here is CASSFRRPNTGELFF. CDR3 DNA: TGTGCCAGCAGCTTTAGAAGGCCGAACACCGGGGAGCTGTTTTTT. This rearrangement joins TRBV7-8 to TRBJ2-2; D not certain. V lost 3 bases to trimming and J lost 0 bases, with 8 bases between them. Germline-derived CDR1 and CDR2 are SGHVS and FQNEAQ. The CDR3 is made up of 15 amino acids.

V usage is TRBV14 and J usage is TRBJ2-7; weak D call: TRBD1 (6 bases). The V end lost 8 bases, the J end lost 7 bases, and 24 bases lay between the germline ends. This CDR3 is 15 amino acids long. The germline V gene encodes CDR1 SGHDN and CDR2 FVKESK. CDR3 DNA: TGTGCCAGCGGCCGCTCAGGGGCCCTCCTGAGAGAGCAGTACTTC. Translated, it gives CASGRSGALLREQYF.

The CDR3 sequence is CAINDFGRGETQYF. CDR3 DNA sequence: TGTGCCATCAATGATTTCGGGAGAGGCGAGACCCAGTACTTC. The chain carries TRBV10-3 and TRBJ2-5; the D gene is possibly TRBD2 (6 bases). Germline CDR1 is ENHRY and CDR2 is SYGVKD. This CDR3 is 14 amino acids long. V lost 7 bases and J 5 bases, leaving 17 bases between the germline ends.

Comments on this clonotype: A junction boundary mismatches the germline segment, possibly from a read error. This rearrangement joins TRBV4-2 to TRBJ2-4; D call uncertain. Germline assignment: CDR1 LGHNA and CDR2 YNFKEQ. The CDR3 is 13 residues long. The CDR3 protein is CASSQEERSIRYF. The CDR3 DNA reads as TGCGCCAGCAGCCAAGAGGAGCGCAGTATTCGGTACTTC.

This clonotype appeared a few times. This rearrangement joins TRBV7-9 to TRBJ1-2; 10 nucleotides align to TRBD1. Trimming at V came to 4 bases and at J to 8 bases, leaving 7 bases not matched to a gene. Germline V gives CDR1 SEHNR, CDR2 FQNEAQ (reference sequence). CDR3 length: 14 amino acids. In nucleotides, the CDR3 is TGTGCCAGCAGCTCTTGGGGACAGGGGAGCGGCTACACCTTC. This codes for CASSSWGQGSGYTF.

Regarding this clonotype: At one end, the junction sequence differs from germline, possibly due to a read error. CDR3 protein: CVSSQDPRLADNEQFF. The DNA of the CDR3 is TGTGTCAGCAGCCAAGATCCGCGACTAGCGGACAATGAGCAATTCTTC. This sequence joins TRBV4-2 and TRBJ2-1; TRBD2 matches at 9 bases. The CDR3 covers 16 residues. Looked up from germline, CDR1 is LGHNA and CDR2 is YNFKEQ.

This clonotype was counted between two and nine times. The chain combines TRBV6-1 with TRBJ1-5; 7 positions match TRBD1. The length of the CDR3 is 14 residues. The V and J ends lost 4 bases and 3 bases, in that order; junction bases with no gene match: 3. From germline, CDR1 is MNHNS and CDR2 SASEGT. CDR3 amino acids: CASSGRGVNQPQHF. The CDR3 coding sequence is TGTGCCAGCAGTGGCAGGGGGGTCAATCAGCCCCAGCATTTT.